This is a list of T cell receptor beta chains from one sample in a study of T cell repertoires in cytomegalovirus infection. TCRdb independently ran MiXCR on the reads; one entry per CDR3 protein. The data contain hundreds of thousands of distinct CDR3 sequences, roughly 30% of them singletons. These receptors lack a known antigen. The sample consisted of cultured CD8+ T cells from PBMCs, taken from culture after CMV antigen stimulation. The receptor set was obtained from a human donor in good health (CMV status not recorded). Some clones in this sample may be carry-over from other donors' samples. Each CDR3 is given with its conserved first and last residue. D genes are given only for firm matches. Some rows mark clone size as missing; the rest say once, few, many or name a class of expanded clone.

J gene	D gene	clone size	V gene	CDR3 protein	CDR3 DNA
TRBJ1-2	NA	NA	TRBV7-9	CASSQDWSYGYTF	TGTGCCAGCAGCCAGGACTGGTCCTATGGCTACACCTTC
TRBJ2-1	TRBD1	NA	TRBV5-3	CASSQDRAPARAQFF	TGTGCCAGCAGCCAGGACAGGGCTCCCGCTCGGGCGCAGTTCTTC
TRBJ2-5	NA	NA	TRBV27	CASSFGSNRETQYF	TGTGCCAGCAGTTTCGGGTCTAACCGGGAGACCCAGTACTTC
TRBJ1-1	NA	few	TRBV12-3/TRBV12-4	CASDHVGGTEAFF	TGTGCCAGCGATCACGTCGGGGGCACTGAAGCTTTCTTT
TRBJ1-5	NA	NA	TRBV7-2	CASSLGLGGGQPQHF	TGTGCCAGCAGCTTAGGTCTGGGGGGCGGACAGCCCCAGCATTTT
TRBJ1-3	NA	few	TRBV2	CASTPKGISGNTIYF	TGTGCCAGCACCCCAAAGGGGATCTCTGGAAACACCATATATTTT
TRBJ2-1	TRBD2	NA	TRBV20-1	CSARDLLAVSYNEQFF	TGCAGTGCTAGAGATTTGCTAGCGGTATCCTACAATGAGCAGTTCTTC
TRBJ2-5	NA	NA	TRBV5-5	CASSQTSVQETQYF	TGTGCCAGCAGTCAAACGTCGGTCCAAGAGACCCAGTACTTC
TRBJ1-2	NA	NA	TRBV19	CASRTPGSGYTF	TGTGCCAGTCGCACCCCAGGGAGTGGCTACACCTTC
TRBJ1-5	NA	NA	TRBV19	CASSPEWGINQPQHF	TGTGCCAGTAGTCCCGAGTGGGGAATCAATCAGCCCCAGCATTTT
TRBJ2-1	TRBD2	few	TRBV27	CASSPGGGGQFF	TGTGCCAGTTCTCCCGGCGGGGGTGGGCAGTTCTTC
TRBJ2-5	TRBD1	NA	TRBV20-1	CSARDWSRDRAGDRETQYF	TGCAGTGCTAGAGATTGGTCCCGGGACAGGGCTGGGGATCGAGAGACCCAGTACTTC
TRBJ2-5	NA	few	TRBV27	CASTHPGETQYF	TGTGCCAGCACCCATCCCGGGGAGACCCAGTACTTC
TRBJ1-5	TRBD1	few	TRBV12-3/TRBV12-4	CASSLAGQGGNQPQHF	TGTGCCAGCAGTTTAGCCGGACAGGGCGGGAATCAGCCCCAGCATTTT
TRBJ1-1	NA	few	TRBV27	CANSFMGFVGTEAFF	TGTGCCAACAGTTTCATGGGATTTGTAGGAACTGAAGCTTTCTTT
TRBJ1-5	NA	NA	TRBV6-6	CASSYAQGIKPQHF	TGTGCCAGCAGTTACGCTCAGGGAATAAAGCCCCAGCATTTT
TRBJ1-4	NA	NA	TRBV29-1	CSVGAGGEKLFF	TGCAGCGTTGGGGCTGGGGGTGAAAAACTGTTTTTT
TRBJ2-2	TRBD1	few	TRBV5-4	CASSLGDRVATGELFF	TGTGCCAGCAGCTTGGGAGACAGGGTAGCCACCGGGGAGCTGTTTTTT
TRBJ1-6	NA	NA	TRBV6-1	CASSETGRYNSPLHF	TGTGCCAGCAGTGAAACGGGACGGTATAATTCACCCCTCCACTTT
TRBJ2-5	TRBD2	few	TRBV10-3	CAISTSGGGETQYF	TGTGCCATCAGTACTAGCGGGGGGGGAGAGACCCAGTACTTC
TRBJ2-5	NA	many	TRBV7-6	CASSAQETQYF	TGTGCCAGCAGCGCTCAAGAGACCCAGTACTTC
TRBJ2-1	NA	NA	TRBV5-4	CASSEMGPQGNEQFF	TGTGCCAGCAGCGAAATGGGGCCTCAAGGGAATGAGCAGTTCTTC
TRBJ2-1	NA	NA	TRBV27	CASSLISGNSYNEQFF	TGTGCCAGCAGTTTAATTTCGGGAAACTCCTACAATGAGCAGTTCTTC
TRBJ2-1	TRBD2	many	TRBV7-9	CASRGTSRTYNEQFF	TGTGCCAGCAGGGGGACTAGCCGGACGTACAATGAGCAGTTCTTC
TRBJ2-2	NA	NA	TRBV7-6	CASSPSGGLATGELFF	TGTGCCAGCAGCCCCTCAGGGGGACTGGCTACCGGGGAGCTGTTTTTT
TRBJ2-1	NA	NA	TRBV19	CASSIRGDEQFF	TGTGCCAGTAGTATTAGGGGGGATGAGCAGTTCTTC
TRBJ2-4	NA	NA	TRBV2	CASSGTYPLAKNIQYF	TGTGCCAGCAGTGGGACCTATCCCCTAGCCAAAAACATTCAGTACTTC
TRBJ2-7	NA	few	TRBV6-1	CASRNRFQGMESYEQYF	TGTGCCAGCAGAAATAGGTTTCAGGGGATGGAGTCCTACGAGCAGTACTTC
TRBJ1-2	TRBD1	NA	TRBV14	CASSQFVTGGSGGYTF	TGTGCCAGCAGCCAATTCGTGACAGGGGGCTCGGGTGGCTACACCTTC
TRBJ2-2	NA	NA	TRBV12-3/TRBV12-4	CASKLSFGGRGELFF	TGTGCCAGCAAGTTGTCGTTTGGGGGGCGCGGGGAGCTGTTTTTT
TRBJ1-3	NA	NA	TRBV6-6	CASTLQRGGNTIYF	TGTGCCAGCACTCTCCAACGGGGTGGAAACACCATATATTTT
TRBJ2-1	NA	few	TRBV7-6	CASNPPGDNEQFF	TGTGCCAGCAACCCCCCGGGGGACAATGAGCAGTTCTTC
TRBJ2-1	TRBD2	few	TRBV12-3/TRBV12-4	CASSGILAGGYSYNEQFF	TGTGCCAGCAGTGGCATTTTAGCGGGGGGCTACTCCTACAATGAGCAGTTCTTC
TRBJ2-2	TRBD1	NA	TRBV6-1	CASKYRDREAGELFF	TGTGCCAGCAAGTACCGGGACAGGGAAGCCGGGGAGCTGTTTTTT
TRBJ2-3	TRBD2	NA	TRBV7-6	CASSPRTSGGEGTQYF	TGTGCCAGCAGCCCCAGGACTAGCGGGGGAGAGGGTACGCAGTATTTT
TRBJ2-7	TRBD1	NA	TRBV10-3	CAISESRPGVKGQGPSYEQYF	TGTGCCATCAGTGAGTCGCGCCCAGGGGTCAAAGGACAGGGACCCTCCTACGAGCAGTACTTC
TRBJ2-1	TRBD2	once	TRBV20-1	CSAPGLAWGEQFF	TGCAGTGCCCCCGGACTAGCGTGGGGGGAGCAGTTCTTC
TRBJ2-5	NA	few	TRBV20-1	CSEGLSETQYF	TGCAGTGAGGGACTCAGTGAAACCCAGTACTTC
TRBJ2-3	NA	few	TRBV7-6	CASSLGAPDTQYF	TGTGCCAGCAGCTTAGGCGCTCCAGATACGCAGTATTTT
TRBJ1-4	TRBD1	NA	TRBV13	CASSLGRDSNEKLFF	TGTGCCAGCAGCTTAGGCCGGGACAGTAATGAAAAACTGTTTTTT
TRBJ1-1	NA	NA	TRBV19	CASSISSEGGTEAFF	TGTGCCAGTAGTATTTCCTCTGAGGGAGGAACTGAAGCTTTCTTT
TRBJ2-1	NA	NA	TRBV7-9	CASSLSRRAVRDNEQFF	TGTGCCAGCAGCTTAAGCCGTAGGGCGGTCCGAGACAATGAGCAGTTCTTC
TRBJ1-2	NA	few	TRBV27	CASSFGGVGNGYTF	TGTGCCAGCAGTTTTGGGGGTGTAGGAAATGGCTACACCTTC
TRBJ2-5	NA	few	TRBV19	CASSPPGHFEGETQYF	TGTGCCAGTAGTCCCCCAGGGCACTTTGAAGGGGAGACCCAGTACTTC
TRBJ2-1	NA	NA	TRBV7-9	CASSLKGRSGNEQFF	TGTGCCAGCAGCTTAAAGGGGAGGTCGGGCAATGAGCAGTTCTTC
TRBJ2-3	NA	NA	TRBV27	CASSLIAPNTDTQYF	TGTGCCAGCAGTTTAATAGCGCCCAACACAGATACGCAGTATTTT
TRBJ2-1	NA	few	TRBV5-3	CASSAPPGAHEQFF	TGTGCCAGCAGCGCTCCCCCGGGGGCGCATGAGCAGTTCTTC
TRBJ1-6	NA	NA	TRBV19	CASSITPANNSPLHF	TGTGCCAGTAGTATAACCCCAGCAAATAATTCACCCCTCCACTTT
TRBJ2-1	NA	NA	TRBV12-3/TRBV12-4	CASSLGTILDAFF	TGTGCCAGCAGTTTAGGCACCATTTTGGATGCGTTCTTC
TRBJ2-2	TRBD2	NA	TRBV15	CATSRDWASGVLTGELFF	TGTGCCACCAGCAGAGATTGGGCTAGCGGGGTCCTCACCGGGGAGCTGTTTTTT